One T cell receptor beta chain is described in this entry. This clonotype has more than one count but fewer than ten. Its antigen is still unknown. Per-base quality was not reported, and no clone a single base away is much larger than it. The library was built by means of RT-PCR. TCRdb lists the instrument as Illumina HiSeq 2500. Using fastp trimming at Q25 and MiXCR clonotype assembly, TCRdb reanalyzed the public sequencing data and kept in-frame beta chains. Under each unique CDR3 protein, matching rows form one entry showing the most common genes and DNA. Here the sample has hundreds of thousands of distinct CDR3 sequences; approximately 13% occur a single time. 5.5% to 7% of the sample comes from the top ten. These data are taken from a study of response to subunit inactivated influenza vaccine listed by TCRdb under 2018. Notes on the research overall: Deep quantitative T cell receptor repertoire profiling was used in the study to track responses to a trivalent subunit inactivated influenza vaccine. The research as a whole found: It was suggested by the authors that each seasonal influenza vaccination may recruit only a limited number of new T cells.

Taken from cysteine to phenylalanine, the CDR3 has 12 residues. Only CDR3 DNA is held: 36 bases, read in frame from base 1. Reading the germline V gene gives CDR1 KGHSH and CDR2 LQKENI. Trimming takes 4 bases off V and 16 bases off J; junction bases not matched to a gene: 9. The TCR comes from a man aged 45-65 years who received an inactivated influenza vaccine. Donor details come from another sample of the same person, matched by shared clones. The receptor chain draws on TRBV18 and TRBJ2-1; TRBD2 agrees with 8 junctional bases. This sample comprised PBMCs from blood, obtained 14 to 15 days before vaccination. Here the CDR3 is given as CASSHREGVKFF. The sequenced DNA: TGTGCCAGCTCACATCGGGAGGGCGTGAAATTCTTC.